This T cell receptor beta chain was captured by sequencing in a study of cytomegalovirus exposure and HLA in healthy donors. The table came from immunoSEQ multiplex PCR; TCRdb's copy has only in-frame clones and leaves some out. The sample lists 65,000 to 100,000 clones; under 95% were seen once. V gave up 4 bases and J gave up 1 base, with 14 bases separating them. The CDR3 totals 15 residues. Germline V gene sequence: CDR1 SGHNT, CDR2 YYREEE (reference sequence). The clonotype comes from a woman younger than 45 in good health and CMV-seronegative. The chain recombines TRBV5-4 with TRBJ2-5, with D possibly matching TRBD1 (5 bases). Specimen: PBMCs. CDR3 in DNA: TGTGCCAGCAGCGGTAATGGGGCTATCCAAGAGACCCAGTACTTC. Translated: CASSGNGAIQETQYF.